This TCR beta chain was obtained from a study of vaccination effects on CD4 cells after COVID-19. Comments on this clone: Its antigen is undetermined.

CDR3 length equals 16 residues. V shed 1 base and J shed 2 bases, with 12 bases lying between them. The germline V gene encodes CDR1 MGHRA and CDR2 YSYEKL. Method: immunoSEQ multiplex PCR; TCRdb's copy keeps in-frame clones and lacks some. The repertoire holds around 40,000 clones, with about two thirds as singletons. Following culture for roughly 10 days, CD4+ T cells were isolated. Prior SARS-CoV-2 infection was absent in the vaccine recipients, as shown by negative nucleocapsid antibodies. Sequences were derived from CD4+ T cells from PBMCs cultured without peptide, sampled before COVID-19 vaccination. This clonotype was sampled from a human donor who received a COVID-19 vaccine. This chain links TRBV4-1 with TRBJ1-3; D not certain. CDR3 DNA sequence: TGCGCCAGCAGCCAAGCCCAGAGCACCCCTGGAAACACCATATATTTT. Its translation is CASSQAQSTPGNTIYF.